This T cell receptor beta chain appears in the sequencing data of a study of breast tumors, draining lymph nodes, adjacent tissues (dated by TCRdb to the mid-2010s). Some background on the complete study: Breast cancer patients provided tumor, adjacent nontumor tissue and axillary lymph nodes, and the study compared the TCR beta repertoires across these three sources. The study was designed to assess the relationships and possible T-cell exchange between tumor, surrounding tissue and draining lymph node repertoires in human breast cancer.

Paper-wide results and their limitations: The similarity between tumor and nontumor tissue repertoires was significantly greater in luminal-like breast cancer than in basal-like breast cancer. T-cell repertoire diversity in tumors was found to be lower than in lymph nodes but higher than in nontumor tissue, and preferential V and J gene usage was observed. The data were judged consistent with most tumor T cells deriving from the lymph node and then expanding within tumor tissue. The conclusion that tumor T cells originate in lymph nodes was framed as consistent with a hypothesis rather than directly demonstrated.

Trimming takes 4 bases from V and 4 bases from J, and the germline ends sit 9 bases apart. The cysteine opens and the phenylalanine closes a CDR3 of 13 amino acids. The only DNA kept is the CDR3, 39 bases in frame from the first base. As encoded in the germline V gene, CDR1 is LGHNA while CDR2 is YSLEER. TCRdb shows the sequencer as Illumina HiSeq 2000. Multiplex PCR amplification was used to generate the TCR beta chain libraries. The amplified TCR beta chain products were analyzed by high-throughput sequencing. Through fastp at Q25 and MiXCR, TCRdb rebuilt clones from the public reads, retaining in-frame beta chains. When rows share a CDR3 protein, they turn into one entry using the most common DNA and genes. The sample table records 200,000 or so distinct CDR3 sequences; 31% of these occur just once. The ten largest clones capture 4.3% of the sample. This clonotype was detected many times. Its antigen remains undetermined. No much larger clone exists at a distance of one base, and base qualities are not known.

The lymph node samples were taken from the axillary draining lymph nodes of breast cancer patients. This TCR was recovered from a female donor with breast cancer. Some clones in this sample may be carry-over from other donors' samples. Sequencing input: axillary lymph node tissue. The V and J segments used are TRBV4-3 and TRBJ2-3; the D gene assignment is perhaps TRBD1 or TRBD2, with each matching 5 bases. The CDR3 corresponds to CASSPLGADTQYF. The nucleotide sequence is TGCGCCAGCAGCCCTCTGGGGGCAGATACGCAGTATTTT.